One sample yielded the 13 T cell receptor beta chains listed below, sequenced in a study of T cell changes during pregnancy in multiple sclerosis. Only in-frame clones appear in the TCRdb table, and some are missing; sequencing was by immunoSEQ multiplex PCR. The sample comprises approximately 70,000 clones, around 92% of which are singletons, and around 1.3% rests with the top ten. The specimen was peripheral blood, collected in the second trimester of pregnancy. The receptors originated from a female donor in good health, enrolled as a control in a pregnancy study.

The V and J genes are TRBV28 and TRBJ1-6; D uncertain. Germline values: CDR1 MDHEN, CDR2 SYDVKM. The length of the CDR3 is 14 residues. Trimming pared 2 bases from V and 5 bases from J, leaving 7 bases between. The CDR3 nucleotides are TGTGCCAGCAGTTTACGGGTAGATAATTCACCCCTCCACTTT. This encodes CASSLRVDNSPLHF.

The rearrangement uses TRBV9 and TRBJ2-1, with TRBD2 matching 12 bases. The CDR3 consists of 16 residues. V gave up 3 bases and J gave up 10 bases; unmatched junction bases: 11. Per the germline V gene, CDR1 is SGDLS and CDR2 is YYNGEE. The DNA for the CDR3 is TGTGCCAGCAGCGCGATACTAGCGGGGGGAGATGAGGAGCAGTTCTTC. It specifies CASSAILAGGDEEQFF. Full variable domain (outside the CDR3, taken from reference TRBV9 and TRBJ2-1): DSGVTQTPKHLITATGQRVTLRCSPRSGDLSVYWYQQSLDQGLQFLIQYYNGEERAKGNILERFSAQQFPDLHSELNLSSLELGDSALYFCASSAILAGGDEEQFFGPGTRLTVL.

As DNA, the CDR3 is TGTGCCAGCAGGGAGACGTCAAGCTCCTACGAGCAGTACTTC. Translation: CASRETSSSYEQYF. The chain links TRBV28 to TRBJ2-7, with D unclear. The CDR3 is made up of 14 amino acids. CDR1 and CDR2 from the germline V gene are MDHEN and SYDVKM. Trimming left V 6 bases short and J 0 bases short, with 12 bases between.

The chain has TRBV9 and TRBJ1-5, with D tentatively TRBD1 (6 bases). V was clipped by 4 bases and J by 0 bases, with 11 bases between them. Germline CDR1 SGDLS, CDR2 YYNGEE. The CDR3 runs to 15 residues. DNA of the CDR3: TGTGCCAGCAGCCCGGGACAAAATAGCAATCAGCCCCAGCATTTT. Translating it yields CASSPGQNSNQPQHF.

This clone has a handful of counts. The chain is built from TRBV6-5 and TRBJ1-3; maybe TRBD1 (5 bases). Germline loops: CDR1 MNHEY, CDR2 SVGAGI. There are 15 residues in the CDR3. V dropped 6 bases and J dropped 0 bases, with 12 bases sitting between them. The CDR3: CASSPLGGSGNTIYF. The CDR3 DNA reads TGTGCCAGCAGCCCTTTGGGGGGCTCTGGAAACACCATATATTTT.

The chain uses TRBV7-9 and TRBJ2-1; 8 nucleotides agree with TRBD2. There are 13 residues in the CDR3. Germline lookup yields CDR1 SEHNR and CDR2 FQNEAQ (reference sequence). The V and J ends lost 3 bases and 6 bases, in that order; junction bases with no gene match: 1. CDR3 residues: CASSFGLANEQFF. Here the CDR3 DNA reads TGTGCCAGCAGCTTCGGACTAGCCAATGAGCAGTTCTTC.

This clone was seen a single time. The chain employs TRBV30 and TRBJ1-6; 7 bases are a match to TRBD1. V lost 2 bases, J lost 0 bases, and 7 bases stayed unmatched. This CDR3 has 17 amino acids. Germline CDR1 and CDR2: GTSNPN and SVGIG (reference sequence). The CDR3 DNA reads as TGTGCCTGGAGTTCACTCCGGACAGGCTCCTATAATTCACCCCTCCACTTT. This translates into CAWSSLRTGSYNSPLHF.

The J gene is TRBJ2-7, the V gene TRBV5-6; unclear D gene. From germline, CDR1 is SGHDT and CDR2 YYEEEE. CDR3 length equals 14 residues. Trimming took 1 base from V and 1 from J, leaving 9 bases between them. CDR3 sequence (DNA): TGTGCCAGCAGCTTGTCTTCCTATTCCTACGAGCAGTACTTC. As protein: CASSLSSYSYEQYF. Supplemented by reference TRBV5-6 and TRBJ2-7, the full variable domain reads DAGVTQSPTHLIKTRGQQVTLRCSPKSGHDTVSWYQQALGQGPQFIFQYYEEEERQRGNFPDRFSGHQFPNYSSELNVNALLLGDSALYLCASSLSSYSYEQYFGPGTRLTVT.

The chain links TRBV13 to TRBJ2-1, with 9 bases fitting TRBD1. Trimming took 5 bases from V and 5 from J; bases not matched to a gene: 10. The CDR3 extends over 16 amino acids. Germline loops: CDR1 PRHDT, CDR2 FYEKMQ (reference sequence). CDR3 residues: CASSVLGTGSDNEQFF. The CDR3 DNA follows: TGTGCCAGCAGCGTTCTCGGGACAGGGAGTGACAATGAGCAGTTCTTC.

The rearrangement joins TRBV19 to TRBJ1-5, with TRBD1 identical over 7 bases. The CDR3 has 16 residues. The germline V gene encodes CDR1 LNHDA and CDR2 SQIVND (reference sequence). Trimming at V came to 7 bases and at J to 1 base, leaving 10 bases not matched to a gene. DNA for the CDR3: TGTGCCAGTAACCCACAGGGGTTTTTGAGCAATCAGCCCCAGCATTTT. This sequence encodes CASNPQGFLSNQPQHF.

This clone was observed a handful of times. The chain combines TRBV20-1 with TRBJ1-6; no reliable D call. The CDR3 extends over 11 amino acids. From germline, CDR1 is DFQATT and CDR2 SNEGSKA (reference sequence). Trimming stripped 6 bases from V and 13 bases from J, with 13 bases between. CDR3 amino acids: CSARNYFPLHF. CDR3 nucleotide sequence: TGCAGTGCGAGGAACTATTTTCCCCTCCACTTT.

The CDR3 bases are TGCGCCAGCAGCTTACAGGGAGCGGGCTACACCTTC. It encodes CASSLQGAGYTF. This chain uses TRBV5-1 with TRBJ1-2; D is perhaps TRBD1 (6 bases). Germline V gene sequence: CDR1 SGHRS, CDR2 YFSETQ. This CDR3 has 12 amino acids. Trimming removed 2 bases from V and 8 bases from J, with 10 bases in between.

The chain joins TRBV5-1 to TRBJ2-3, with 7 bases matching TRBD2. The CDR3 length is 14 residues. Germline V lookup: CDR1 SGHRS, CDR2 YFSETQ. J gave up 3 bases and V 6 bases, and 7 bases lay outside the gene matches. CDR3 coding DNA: TGCGCCAGCACGGGCAGGGAGGGGACAGATACGCAGTATTTT. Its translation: CASTGREGTDTQYF.